Shown below are 24 T cell receptor beta chains from a single sample sequenced in a study of shared clonotypes between healthy human individuals. Some clones are missing from TCRdb's copy, which holds only in-frame ones; the method was immunoSEQ multiplex PCR. The sample has some 240,000 clones; 50% to 80% are singletons. What was sequenced was memory CD4+ T cells sorted from blood. Subset given: CD45RA-negative fraction. Source of these receptors: a man aged 25 to 40 in good health.

This clone was recorded a few times. Within the sample, other DNA sequences also encode this same CDR3. The rearrangement links TRBV5-1 to TRBJ2-5; D may be TRBD2 (6 bases). Germline CDR1 SGHRS, CDR2 YFSETQ. V was pared by 0 bases and J by 5 bases, with 11 bases between. There are 14 residues in the CDR3. The CDR3 DNA sequence: TGCGCCAGCAGCTTGGCCTCGGGAGTGGAGACCCAGTACTTC. Its translation: CASSLASGVETQYF.

The chain is built from TRBV2 and TRBJ2-1; TRBD2 aligns across 11 bases. CDR1 and CDR2 from the germline V gene are SNHLY and FYNNEI. Trimming removed 2 bases from V and 4 bases from J; junction bases left unmatched: 16. This CDR3 region has 20 residues. CDR3: CASSEILAGGNAPKYNEQFF. CDR3 coding DNA: TGTGCCAGCAGTGAAATTCTAGCGGGAGGTAATGCCCCGAAGTACAATGAGCAGTTCTTC.

The rearrangement joins TRBV15 to TRBJ1-1; 7 bases fit TRBD1. The germline CDR1 and CDR2 sequences are LNHNV and YYDKDF (reference sequence). The CDR3 consists of 12 residues. The trim removed 5 bases at V and 10 bases at J, leaving 7 bases unmatched. CDR3 in amino acids: CATSWGTERAFF. The DNA for the CDR3 is TGTGCCACCAGCTGGGGGACAGAGCGAGCTTTCTTT.

On this clone itself: Other DNA sequences in the sample encode the same CDR3. The V and J genes are TRBV27 and TRBJ1-1; a possible D gene is TRBD1 (6 bases). Germline CDR1 and CDR2: MNHEY and SMNVEV (reference sequence). The ends were cut back, 5 bases at V and 1 base at J, with 11 bases in the middle. The length of the CDR3 is 14 residues. DNA of the CDR3: TGTGCCAGCAGTCTAACAGGGTGGAACACTGAAGCTTTCTTT. This codes for CASSLTGWNTEAFF.

The rearrangement joins TRBV6-4 to TRBJ2-1; 10 bases align to TRBD2. With V trimmed by 0 bases and J by 9 bases, 5 bases remained unmatched. Germline CDR1 is MRHNA and CDR2 is SNTAGT. The CDR3 extends over 15 amino acids. CDR3 nucleotide sequence: TGTGCCAGCAGTGACTCGACTAGCGGGTTTGGTGAGCAGTTCTTC. It is translated as CASSDSTSGFGEQFF.

The chain has TRBV6-6 and TRBJ2-2, with 8 bases lining up with TRBD2. The germline gives CDR1 MNHNY, CDR2 SVGAGI (reference sequence). The CDR3 sequence is 13 residues long. J lost 0 bases, V lost 11 bases, and 2 bases had no gene match. CDR3 DNA: TGTGCCTGTAGCGGGACGAACACCGGGGAGCTGTTTTTT. Amino acids: CACSGTNTGELFF.

This clone was seen only a few times. The chain is built from TRBV5-5 and TRBJ1-2; 9 bases agree with TRBD1. Looked up from germline, CDR1 is SGHKS and CDR2 is YYEKEE (reference sequence). The V gene end was trimmed by 3 bases and the J gene end by 3 bases; junction bases not matched to a gene: 6. This CDR3 has 15 residues. This chain's CDR3 is CASSSEGQGYYGYTF. CDR3 DNA: TGTGCCAGCAGCTCGGAGGGACAGGGATACTATGGCTACACCTTC.

The chain has TRBV11-2 and TRBJ1-2, with D unresolved. CDR1 is SGHAT and CDR2 is FQNNGV in the germline V gene. There are 12 residues in the CDR3. V was trimmed by 1 base and J by 5 bases, leaving 5 bases between them. CDR3 amino acids: CASSLVGYGYTF. The CDR3 nucleotides are TGTGCCAGCAGCTTAGTAGGTTATGGCTACACCTTC.

The V call is TRBV30, the J call TRBJ1-2; 9 positions match TRBD1. CDR1 is GTSNPN and CDR2 is SVGIG in the germline V gene (reference sequence). CDR3 length equals 12 residues. V was pared by 5 bases and J by 5 bases, with 3 bases of the junction left unmatched. The CDR3 sequence is CAWGDRDYGYTF. CDR3 DNA sequence: TGTGCCTGGGGGGACAGGGATTATGGCTACACCTTC.

The table lists this clone with a few counts. V and J are TRBV27 and TRBJ1-5; perhaps TRBD1 as D (6 bases). CDR3 size: 15 residues. Trimming stripped 1 base from V and 1 base from J, with 8 bases between. The germline CDR1 and CDR2 sequences are MNHEY and SMNVEV (reference sequence). The CDR3, as DNA: TGTGCCAGCAGTTTATACAGGGCAAGCAATCAGCCCCAGCATTTT. Protein sequence: CASSLYRASNQPQHF.

V usage is TRBV6-1 and J usage is TRBJ1-2; the match to TRBD1 covers 9 bases. Germline V gene data show CDR1 as MNHNS and CDR2 as SASEGT. The length of the CDR3 is 13 residues. V shed 4 bases and J 4 bases; nucleotides not matched to a gene: 1. CDR3 DNA: TGTGCCAGCAGTGGACAGGGGGTCTATGGCTACACCTTC. Its translation: CASSGQGVYGYTF.

This clone has just a few counts. The rearrangement links TRBV2 to TRBJ2-1; D is ambiguous. Trimming took off 4 bases at V and 4 bases at J, with 11 bases between the two ends. This CDR3 region has 14 residues. Per the germline V gene, CDR1 is SNHLY and CDR2 is FYNNEI. CDR3 sequence (DNA): TGTGCCAGCAGTGTCAGCCTACTTTACAATGAGCAGTTCTTC. Protein: CASSVSLLYNEQFF.

This clone showed up just once. The rearrangement joins TRBV7-6 to TRBJ2-3; 8 positions agree with TRBD1. The CDR3 is 16 amino acids. Per the germline V gene, CDR1 is SGHVS and CDR2 is FNYEAQ. The J segment lost 0 bases and the V segment lost 5 bases, leaving 7 bases of the junction unmatched. CDR3 nucleotide sequence: TGTGCCAGCAGCCACTCCGGGACAGGAAGCACAGATACGCAGTATTTT. Translation gives CASSHSGTGSTDTQYF.

This clone was detected a few times. The chain combines TRBV10-3 with TRBJ2-2; D is unclear. V dropped 7 bases and J dropped 0 bases, with 15 bases sitting between them. This CDR3 region has 16 residues. CDR1 ENHRY and CDR2 SYGVKD come from the germline V gene. CDR3 loop: CAIKMTANANTGELFF. The CDR3 region has the DNA TGTGCCATCAAAATGACCGCCAATGCGAACACCGGGGAGCTGTTTTTT.

This chain uses TRBV28 with TRBJ2-7; tentatively, D is TRBD2 (5 bases). V was pared by 6 bases and J by 6 bases, with 24 bases between. The CDR3 has 16 residues. Germline V gene data show CDR1 as MDHEN and CDR2 as SYDVKM. In DNA, the CDR3 is TGTGCCAGCAGCCTCACTACCCGGGGAGCCTCCGGCGAGCAGTACTTC. It translates to CASSLTTRGASGEQYF.

V and J are TRBV6-1 and TRBJ2-3; TRBD2 matches at 13 bases. CDR3 length equals 15 residues. Germline V gene lookup returns CDR1 MNHNS and CDR2 SASEGT. The junction had 6 bases not matched to a gene; V was cut back by 8 bases and J by 4 bases. CDR3 loop: CASRTSGSVADTQYF. CDR3 DNA: TGTGCCAGCCGGACTAGCGGGAGCGTCGCAGATACGCAGTATTTT.

V is TRBV27 and J is TRBJ1-5, with a possible D match to TRBD1 (6 bases). This CDR3 is 14 amino acids long. Germline assignment: CDR1 MNHEY and CDR2 SMNVEV (reference sequence). The germline V and J ends were trimmed by 3 bases and 9 bases, with 15 bases remaining between them. The CDR3, as DNA: TGTGCCAGCAGTTTGGCACCAGGGGTTTGGCCCCAGCATTTT. Its translation is CASSLAPGVWPQHF.

This clone was counted between two and nine times. V is TRBV19 and J is TRBJ2-1; 10 bases align to TRBD2. V shed 7 bases and J 7 bases; nucleotides not matched to a gene: 10. The V gene's germline CDR1 is LNHDA and CDR2 SQIVND (reference sequence). The CDR3 covers 15 residues. The CDR3 DNA reads as TGTGCCAGTACCCTGGACAGCGGGAGGGGGAATGAGCAGTTCTTC. This gives the protein CASTLDSGRGNEQFF.

In this sample, this clone turned up a few times. This sequence joins TRBV5-5 and TRBJ1-1; a weak D match, TRBD1 (5 bases). Between the trimmed V and J ends, which lost 2 bases and 10 bases, there was a span of 21 bases. The germline gives CDR1 SGHKS, CDR2 YYEKEE (reference sequence). CDR3 length: 15 amino acids. CDR3 region: CASSLPVPPQGGAFF. Written as DNA, the CDR3 is TGTGCCAGCAGCTTACCGGTTCCGCCGCAGGGTGGAGCTTTCTTT.

A few counts support this clone. The genes are TRBV2 and TRBJ2-5; D ambiguous. CDR1 is SNHLY and CDR2 is FYNNEI in the germline V gene. Trimming took 6 bases from V and 2 from J, leaving 10 bases between them. This CDR3 has 13 amino acids. CDR3 amino acids: CASSSERQETQYF. The CDR3 DNA follows: TGTGCCAGCAGCTCGGAGCGTCAAGAGACCCAGTACTTC.

The gene calls are TRBV11-3 and TRBJ2-1; D is uncertain. CDR1 is SGHNT and CDR2 is YENEEA in the germline V gene. Trimming shortened V by 1 base and J by 7 bases, and 5 bases separated the two germline ends. The CDR3 has 12 amino acids. For the CDR3, the DNA is TGTGCCAGCAGCTTAGGCCGGAATGAGCAGTTCTTC. It codes for CASSLGRNEQFF.

This clone was recorded a few times. This chain uses TRBV6-5 with TRBJ2-6, with D perhaps TRBD1 (5 bases). CDR1 is MNHEY and CDR2 is SVGAGI in the germline V gene. The CDR3 runs 15 residues. V lost 5 bases and J 0 bases, leaving 8 bases between the germline ends. CDR3 sequence: CASSHRNSGANVLTF. The CDR3 nucleotides are TGTGCCAGCAGTCACAGGAACTCTGGGGCCAACGTCCTGACTTTC.

This clone occurred once. This chain joins TRBV5-1 and TRBJ2-1, with 7 bases identical to TRBD1. With 4 bases clipped from V and 2 bases from J, the junction kept 6 bases outside the gene matches. Per the germline V gene, CDR1 is SGHRS and CDR2 is YFSETQ. This CDR3 contains 15 residues. In DNA, the CDR3 is TGCGCCAGCAGCGTGACAGGGACAGCCTACAATGAGCAGTTCTTC. As protein: CASSVTGTAYNEQFF.

This clone showed up just a few times. The rearrangement links TRBV7-3 to TRBJ2-7; possible D gene TRBD1, 6 bases. Trimming removed 4 bases at V and 6 bases at J, with 13 bases between. The germline CDR1 and CDR2 sequences are SGHTA and FQGTGA. The CDR3 consists of 13 residues. The CDR3 region is CASSSEQGSEQYF. CDR3 nucleotides: TGTGCCAGCAGCTCGGAACAGGGATCCGAGCAGTACTTC. The whole variable domain, remainder taken from reference TRBV7-3 and TRBJ2-7, is GAGVSQTPSNKVTEKGKYVELRCDPISGHTALYWYRQSLGQGPEFLIYFQGTGAADDSGLPNDRFFAVRPEGSVSTLKIQRTERGDSAVYLCASSSEQGSEQYFGPGTRLTVT.